This is a list of T cell receptor beta chains from one sample in a study of blood T cell dynamics during melanoma immunotherapy. Some clones are missing from TCRdb's copy, which holds only in-frame ones; the method was immunoSEQ multiplex PCR. The sample yields about 16,000 clones, about 83% seen once. Sequencing used blood, obtained from a patient treated with checkpoint blockade. All receptors derive from a human donor with melanoma. CDR3s include the opening cysteine and the closing phenylalanine or tryptophan. The order of the fields is D gene, J gene, clone size, V gene, CDR3 DNA, CDR3 protein. A D gene is named only where the DNA matches it firmly. A clone size is listed for some rows: how often the clone was seen (once, few, many), or a class if it is expanded.

d_call: TRBD1; j_call: TRBJ1-1; clone_size: once; v_call: TRBV11-1; cdr3_nt: TGTGCCAGCAGCCTCCGGGACAGGGATCAAGAAACTGAAGCTTTCTTT; cdr3_aa: CASSLRDRDQETEAFF
d_call: TRBD2; j_call: TRBJ2-1; clone_size: -; v_call: TRBV7-8; cdr3_nt: TGTGCCAGCAGCTCAGTCGCGGGAGGGCCGGGGGGTGAGCAGTTCTTC; cdr3_aa: CASSSVAGGPGGEQFF
d_call: -; j_call: TRBJ2-3; clone_size: -; v_call: TRBV9; cdr3_nt: TGTGCCAGCAGCGTAGTGTTCTCAGATACGCAGTATTTT; cdr3_aa: CASSVVFSDTQYF
d_call: -; j_call: TRBJ2-3; clone_size: -; v_call: TRBV11-2; cdr3_nt: TGTGCCAGCAGCTTAGGACTCGGCACAGATACGCAGTATTTT; cdr3_aa: CASSLGLGTDTQYF
d_call: -; j_call: TRBJ1-1; clone_size: few; v_call: TRBV9; cdr3_nt: TGTGCCAGCAGCGTAGGAATTAACACTGAAGCTTTCTTT; cdr3_aa: CASSVGINTEAFF
d_call: -; j_call: TRBJ1-4; clone_size: few; v_call: TRBV5-4; cdr3_nt: TGTGCCAGCAGCCAACAAGGCCCGGGACACGGAAATGAAAAACTGTTTTTT; cdr3_aa: CASSQQGPGHGNEKLFF
d_call: TRBD2; j_call: TRBJ2-1; clone_size: once; v_call: TRBV5-1; cdr3_nt: TGCGCCAGCAGCTTGGCCCTAGCGGGAGAGTTGAATGAGCAGTTCTTC; cdr3_aa: CASSLALAGELNEQFF
d_call: -; j_call: TRBJ2-3; clone_size: -; v_call: TRBV7-9; cdr3_nt: TGTGCCAGCAGCCCAGCGGATACGCAGTATTTT; cdr3_aa: CASSPADTQYF
d_call: TRBD2; j_call: TRBJ2-7; clone_size: -; v_call: TRBV10-3; cdr3_nt: TGTGCCATCAGTGAGGGGGGGGTCCGGGACGAGCAGTACTTC; cdr3_aa: CAISEGGVRDEQYF
d_call: -; j_call: TRBJ2-7; clone_size: -; v_call: TRBV2; cdr3_nt: TGTGCCAGCAAGCTAGCCTGGGAGCAGTACTTC; cdr3_aa: CASKLAWEQYF
d_call: -; j_call: TRBJ2-5; clone_size: -; v_call: TRBV6-1; cdr3_nt: TGTGCCAGCAGATCAGCCCCGTTCCGTGAGACCCAGTACTTC; cdr3_aa: CASRSAPFRETQYF
d_call: -; j_call: TRBJ1-4; clone_size: -; v_call: TRBV28; cdr3_nt: TGTGCCAGCAGTTTATGGGGAAGGGAAAAACTGTTTTTT; cdr3_aa: CASSLWGREKLFF
d_call: -; j_call: TRBJ2-1; clone_size: few; v_call: TRBV28; cdr3_nt: TGTGCCAGCAGTTCCATCTCATCAGGGGTGCCCTACAATGAGCAGTTCTTC; cdr3_aa: CASSSISSGVPYNEQFF
d_call: TRBD2; j_call: TRBJ2-1; clone_size: -; v_call: TRBV9; cdr3_nt: TGTGCCAGCAGCGTAGCTGCGACTAGCGGGAGGGCCTCTCGGTGGGACAATGAGCAGTTCTTC; cdr3_aa: CASSVAATSGRASRWDNEQFF
d_call: -; j_call: TRBJ2-1; clone_size: -; v_call: TRBV19; cdr3_nt: TGTGCCAGTAGTATCAGAATGGGGTCGCTCTGCAATGAGCAGTTCTTC; cdr3_aa: CASSIRMGSLCNEQFF
d_call: -; j_call: TRBJ2-7; clone_size: -; v_call: TRBV25-1; cdr3_nt: TGTGCCAGCAGGGACGCCGGGACACTACGCGAGCAGTACTTC; cdr3_aa: CASRDAGTLREQYF
d_call: TRBD1; j_call: TRBJ2-1; clone_size: -; v_call: TRBV6-5; cdr3_nt: TGTGCCAGCAGTTTCCAGGGGGCTCCCCACAATGAGCAGTTCTTC; cdr3_aa: CASSFQGAPHNEQFF
d_call: TRBD2; j_call: TRBJ2-2; clone_size: -; v_call: TRBV7-3; cdr3_nt: TGTGCCAGCAGCCCGACTAGCCGATCCGGCGGGGAGCTGTTTTTT; cdr3_aa: CASSPTSRSGGELFF
d_call: -; j_call: TRBJ1-2; clone_size: -; v_call: TRBV14; cdr3_nt: TGTGCCAGCAGCCAATCGACCGTCCTTGGGGGCTACACCTTC; cdr3_aa: CASSQSTVLGGYTF
d_call: -; j_call: TRBJ1-3; clone_size: -; v_call: TRBV21-1; cdr3_nt: TGTGCCAGCAGCGAACCGGGACAGGGGGCAATCTCTGGAAACACCATATATTTT; cdr3_aa: CASSEPGQGAISGNTIYF
d_call: -; j_call: TRBJ2-7; clone_size: -; v_call: TRBV10-3; cdr3_nt: TGTGCCAGCAGTTATGGTTCCGACCCCCCGGGCTCCTACGAGCAGTACTTC; cdr3_aa: CASSYGSDPPGSYEQYF
d_call: -; j_call: TRBJ2-1; clone_size: -; v_call: TRBV11-2; cdr3_nt: TGTGCCAGCAGAAAAACAGGGGGGGACTACAATGAGCAGTTCTTC; cdr3_aa: CASRKTGGDYNEQFF
d_call: TRBD1; j_call: TRBJ1-1; clone_size: once; v_call: TRBV27; cdr3_nt: TGTGCCAGCAGTTCCCTCGGACAGGGGAACACTGAAGCTTTCTTT; cdr3_aa: CASSSLGQGNTEAFF
d_call: TRBD2; j_call: TRBJ2-7; clone_size: once; v_call: TRBV2; cdr3_nt: TGTGCCAGCAGTGAAGGTAGCGGGAGGGCCCGGGAGCAGTACTTC; cdr3_aa: CASSEGSGRAREQYF
d_call: -; j_call: TRBJ2-5; clone_size: -; v_call: TRBV6-1; cdr3_nt: TGTGCCAGCAGTGTTTGGGGGTCCCAAGAGACCCAGTACTTC; cdr3_aa: CASSVWGSQETQYF
d_call: TRBD1; j_call: TRBJ1-3; clone_size: -; v_call: TRBV7-8; cdr3_nt: TGTGCCAGCAGCGTGGACAGGGCTGGAAACACCATATATTTT; cdr3_aa: CASSVDRAGNTIYF
d_call: -; j_call: TRBJ2-3; clone_size: -; v_call: TRBV4-3; cdr3_nt: TGCGCCAGCAGCCAAGATCGTTGGGTTACAGATACGCAGTATTTT; cdr3_aa: CASSQDRWVTDTQYF
d_call: TRBD1; j_call: TRBJ2-3; clone_size: -; v_call: TRBV5-1; cdr3_nt: TGCGCCAGCAGCCGGGACAGCACTAGCACAGATACGCAGTATTTT; cdr3_aa: CASSRDSTSTDTQYF
d_call: TRBD1; j_call: TRBJ1-2; clone_size: -; v_call: TRBV5-6; cdr3_nt: TGTGCCAGCAGCGGGACAGGGGGCTCGTATGGCTACACCTTC; cdr3_aa: CASSGTGGSYGYTF
d_call: -; j_call: TRBJ2-5; clone_size: -; v_call: TRBV5-5; cdr3_nt: TGTGCCAGCAGCGGCTTACTAGGCCAAGAGACCCAGTACTTC; cdr3_aa: CASSGLLGQETQYF
d_call: -; j_call: TRBJ1-2; clone_size: -; v_call: TRBV30; cdr3_nt: TGTGCCTGGAGTGTAAGGGGGACATCTGGGTCCTATGGCTACACCTTC; cdr3_aa: CAWSVRGTSGSYGYTF
d_call: TRBD2; j_call: TRBJ2-7; clone_size: once; v_call: TRBV28; cdr3_nt: TGTGCCAGCAGTTTAAGGCTAGCGGGAGACGAGCAGTACTTC; cdr3_aa: CASSLRLAGDEQYF
d_call: -; j_call: TRBJ2-3; clone_size: -; v_call: TRBV21-1; cdr3_nt: TGTGCCAGCAGCAAAGTTTTAGCGGGAGGGCCGGATACGCAGTATTTT; cdr3_aa: CASSKVLAGGPDTQYF
d_call: -; j_call: TRBJ2-1; clone_size: -; v_call: TRBV2; cdr3_nt: TGTGCCAGCAGGGACTACCGAACCAATGAGCAGTTCTTC; cdr3_aa: CASRDYRTNEQFF
d_call: -; j_call: TRBJ2-7; clone_size: -; v_call: TRBV19; cdr3_nt: TGTGCCAGTAGTACCGGAGCCTCCTACGAGCAGTACTTC; cdr3_aa: CASSTGASYEQYF
d_call: -; j_call: TRBJ1-1; clone_size: once; v_call: TRBV27; cdr3_nt: TGTGCCAGCAGCGTCAGGGCCAACACTGAAGCTTTCTTT; cdr3_aa: CASSVRANTEAFF